This T cell receptor beta chain was sequenced in a study of cytomegalovirus exposure and HLA in healthy donors. The CDR3 is 12 amino acids. V dropped 0 bases and J dropped 11 bases, with 10 bases sitting between them. Per the germline V gene, CDR1 is SGHAT and CDR2 is FQNNGV. The PCR had 60 Vbeta and 13 Jbeta primers. Sequenced by immunoSEQ multiplex PCR; TCRdb stores in-frame clones only, minus some. The sample yields tens of thousands of clones, of which the top ten take up about 12%. The sequenced material came from PBMCs. The V and J genes are TRBV11-2 and TRBJ1-1; weak D call: TRBD1 (5 bases). The TCR was taken from a woman in her sixties or seventies in good health and CMV-seropositive. The CDR3 here is CASSLDVGRAFF. CDR3 nucleotide sequence: TGTGCCAGCAGCTTAGATGTGGGGCGGGCTTTCTTT.